These 8 T cell receptor beta chains were sequenced from one sample in a study of blood T cell repertoires in COVID-19. Clones were read by immunoSEQ multiplex PCR, and TCRdb kept only the in-frame ones, dropping some. The repertoire consists of fewer than 300,000 clones, with around 90% occurring once and the leading ten covering 5.5% to 8%. Sequences were obtained from peripheral blood. All receptors come from a woman between 50 and 59 years old with COVID-19, enrolled during active disease.

The rearrangement uses TRBV5-8 and TRBJ1-5, with 9 positions matching TRBD1. The CDR3 length is 15 residues. The V gene end was trimmed by 4 bases and the J gene end by 6 bases; junction bases not matched to a gene: 8. Germline V gene sequence: CDR1 SGHTS, CDR2 YDEGEE. The CDR3 sequence: CASSGTGFWFQPQHF. CDR3 DNA sequence: TGTGCCAGCAGCGGGACAGGGTTTTGGTTTCAGCCCCAGCATTTT.

The chain joins TRBV3-1 (or the pseudogene TRBV3-2) to TRBJ2-1; D is unclear. The ends were cut back, 4 bases at V and 13 bases at J, with 17 bases in the middle. CDR1 and CDR2 (germline): LGHDT, YNNKEL (reference sequence). CDR3 size: 13 residues. CDR3 sequence (DNA): TGTGCCAGCAGCCGCCGGGTTGAAAGCGTACAGTTCTTC. Protein: CASSRRVESVQFF.

This clone showed up just a few times. The rearrangement links TRBV12-3 or TRBV12-4 to TRBJ1-2; D might be TRBD1 (5 bases). This CDR3 has 13 residues. Trimming removed 6 bases from V and 4 bases from J, with 12 bases in between. CDR3 in amino acids: CASRPRQSYGYTF. CDR3 nucleotide sequence: TGTGCCAGCAGACCTAGACAGAGCTATGGCTACACCTTC.

The V call is TRBV5-6, the J call TRBJ1-1, with a possible D match to TRBD1 (5 bases). The V and J ends lost 4 bases and 1 base respectively, with 14 bases between them. The CDR3 length is 15 residues. In germline, CDR1 is SGHDT, CDR2 YYEEEE. CDR3 amino acids: CASSLRQPPNTEAFF. In nucleotides, the CDR3 is TGTGCCAGCAGCCTGAGACAGCCGCCGAACACTGAAGCTTTCTTT.

The genes are TRBV29-1 and TRBJ2-1; 11 bases map to TRBD2. Germline values: CDR1 SQVTM, CDR2 ANQGSEA. The CDR3 is 13 residues long. Trimming took 4 bases from V and 7 from J; bases not matched to a gene: 3. The CDR3 sequence is CSVVGTSGNEQFF. In DNA form, the CDR3 reads TGCAGCGTTGTCGGGACTAGCGGTAATGAGCAGTTCTTC.

The genes are TRBV27 and TRBJ2-7, with 13 bases identical to TRBD2. CDR3 length: 17 amino acids. The V gene's germline CDR1 is MNHEY and CDR2 SMNVEV (reference sequence). With V trimmed by 4 bases and J by 5 bases, 11 bases remained unmatched. The CDR3, as DNA: TGTGCCAGCAGTTCCCTTAAGACTAGCGGGAGGTCCCACGAGCAGTACTTC. Amino acids: CASSSLKTSGRSHEQYF.

This clone was seen only once. V gene TRBV11-3 combines with J gene TRBJ2-7, with 13 bases identical to TRBD2. There are 18 residues in the CDR3. Germline CDR1 SGHNT, CDR2 YENEEA. After removal of 0 bases from V and 5 bases from J, the junction contained 10 bases not matched to a gene. CDR3 sequence: CASSLDLTSGRFAHEQYF. For the CDR3, the DNA is TGTGCCAGCAGCTTAGATCTGACTAGCGGGAGGTTCGCGCACGAGCAGTACTTC.

The chain combines TRBV5-1 with TRBJ1-2; 9 bases match TRBD1. The CDR3 contains 13 residues. Germline V gene data show CDR1 as SGHRS and CDR2 as YFSETQ. The junction had 5 bases not matched to a gene; V was cut back by 4 bases and J by 7 bases. The CDR3 region has the DNA TGCGCCAGCAGCACTACAGGGGGCGTTGGCTACACCTTC. Encoded protein: CASSTTGGVGYTF.